This T cell receptor beta chain was captured by sequencing in a study of cytomegalovirus exposure and HLA in healthy donors. Overall study findings and caveats: Reports credit the classifier with highly specific, highly sensitive diagnosis of cytomegalovirus status. The study recorded 160 or so TCR beta chains that were cytomegalovirus-associated. It was assumed in the presence/absence analyses that sequencing depth was roughly uniform across donors.

Notes on this clone: Its antigen is still unknown.

This PCR relied on a set of 60 Vbeta primers and 13 Jbeta primers. The method was immunoSEQ multiplex PCR; TCRdb's version includes in-frame clones alone and lacks a portion of them. The data hold tens of thousands of clones, with almost 80% observed a single time. The CDR3 consists of 14 residues. With 3 bases removed from V and 7 bases from J, the gap between germline ends came to 12 bases. Germline values: CDR1 SNHLY, CDR2 FYNNEI. This chain uses TRBV2 with TRBJ1-4; a possible D gene is TRBD1 (5 bases). The sequenced sample consisted of PBMCs. The receptor was derived from a female donor in good health and CMV-seronegative. The chain's CDR3 is CASSDRALIEKLFF. The DNA of the CDR3 is TGTGCCAGCAGTGACAGGGCCTTAATTGAAAAACTGTTTTTT.